This T cell receptor beta chain was identified in a study of cytomegalovirus exposure and HLA in healthy donors. Study results and limitations: Previously analyzed data showed that most TCR beta V segments were productive at a frequency of about 90% or about 30%. In vitro work confirmed that a few CMV-associated chains recognize CMV antigens. In a later analysis, TCR association rates varied by HLA locus: DRB1 most, HLA-C fewest.

The CDR3 runs to 14 residues. V dropped 3 bases and J dropped 5 bases, with 12 bases sitting between them. The V gene's germline CDR1 is MDHEN and CDR2 SYDVKM. A multiplex PCR was run with 60 Vbeta primers and 13 Jbeta primers. Using immunoSEQ multiplex PCR, the repertoire was profiled, and TCRdb retains in-frame clones only, with some absent. The table includes about 180,000 clones, more than 70% detected once. Concerning this clone: Its antigen is as yet unknown.

Sequencing was carried out using PBMCs. This rearrangement joins TRBV28 to TRBJ2-3, with D possibly matching TRBD1 (6 bases). The receptor was derived from a girl aged 5-17 years in good health and CMV-seropositive. The DNA of the CDR3 is TGTGCCAGCAGTTTCAGGGGCCCTAGAGATACGCAGTATTTT. It yields the protein CASSFRGPRDTQYF.